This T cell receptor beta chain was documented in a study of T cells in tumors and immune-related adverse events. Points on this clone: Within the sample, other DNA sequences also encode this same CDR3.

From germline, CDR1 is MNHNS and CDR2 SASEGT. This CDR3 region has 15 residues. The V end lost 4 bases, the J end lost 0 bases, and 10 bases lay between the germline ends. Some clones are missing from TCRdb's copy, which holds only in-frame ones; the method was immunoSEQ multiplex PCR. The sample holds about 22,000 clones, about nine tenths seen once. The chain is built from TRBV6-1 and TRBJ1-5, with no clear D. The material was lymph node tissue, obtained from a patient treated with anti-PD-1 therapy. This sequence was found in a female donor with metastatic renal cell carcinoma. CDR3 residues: CASSVPPLSNQPQHF. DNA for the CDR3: TGTGCCAGCAGTGTCCCCCCCCTTAGCAATCAGCCCCAGCATTTT.